The entry below gives a single TCR beta chain sequence along with its context. This receptor's antigen is unknown. Base qualities are not at hand, and no much larger clone is one base apart. The sample is drawn from a study of blood T cell repertoires in COVID-19 (dated by TCRdb to 2019 to 2021). In the study overall: The collaborator samples originated in the United States, Italy and Spain and spanned the acute and convalescent phases of COVID-19. The material from the prospective study consisted of cDNA or gDNA derived from T cells, B-cell-depleted T cells, or PBMCs. Subjects who had been exposed to COVID-19, were actively infected with it, or had recovered from it provided the deeply sampled blood TCRbeta repertoires that made up the dataset. The repertoires were made available in a free public database intended to serve as a resource for research on the immune response to SARS-CoV-2. The samples were drawn from two sources: the first 160 participants of the ongoing ImmuneRACE study, and fewer than 1,500 subjects contributed by 6 global collaborators. Sample metadata almost always included a de-identified subject ID, COVID-19 status, age in years and sex. Where HLA class I and class II types were available, the types were taken from metadata supplied by the sample provider, not from assay-based typing. Points the paper makes about the study in general: The amount of clinical and demographic metadata varied by source and participant and was provided uncurated.

Whole blood was collected in K2EDTA tubes by collaborating institutions according to the institutions' own protocols. For TCRbeta analysis, collaborators shipped samples in one of three forms: frozen whole blood, isolated PBMCs, or DNA extracted from either of those sample types. The immunoSEQ Assay, a bias-controlled multiplex PCR, was used to amplify TCRbeta CDR3 regions from genomic DNA. In the original analysis: Nucleated cell counts per sample were estimated from amplification of reference gene primers within the assay. Sequence reads were collapsed and filtered to measure the absolute abundance of every unique TCRbeta CDR3 rearrangement. Productive Simpson clonality was computed per sample as the square root of Simpson's diversity index over productive rearrangements. TCRdb holds this immuneACCESS table with in-frame rearrangements only. Some clones are missing; in checked studies, unresolved V genes explain under half, and the rest has no known cause. That table furnishes V, J and clone size, whereas the DNA furnished D and trimming. Counted in this sample were nearly 110,000 clones; 89% of them appeared once. The top ten hold 4.9% of the sample.

This clonotype was obtained from a man aged 40-50 years with active or convalescent COVID-19. Sample: peripheral blood.

CDR3 region: CASSSGLYEQYF. The DNA reads TGTGCCAGCAGTTCGGGACTGTACGAGCAGTACTTC. The chain was built from TRBV27 and TRBJ2-7, and possibly TRBD2, on 6 matching bases. The CDR3 measures 12 amino acids from cysteine to phenylalanine. Only the CDR3 portion is preserved as DNA: 36 bases, with reading frame beginning at the first base. Trimming costs V 4 bases and J 4 bases, and their ends lie 8 bases apart. Sequences MNHEY (CDR1) and SMNVEV (CDR2) are obtained from the germline V gene (reference sequence).